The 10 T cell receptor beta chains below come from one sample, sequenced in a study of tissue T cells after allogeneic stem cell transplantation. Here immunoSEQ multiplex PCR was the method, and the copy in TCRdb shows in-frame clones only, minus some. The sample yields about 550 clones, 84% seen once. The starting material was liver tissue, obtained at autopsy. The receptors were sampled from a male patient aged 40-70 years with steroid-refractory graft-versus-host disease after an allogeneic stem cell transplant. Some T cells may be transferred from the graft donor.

CDR3 residues: CASSPRLAGDTDTQYF. In DNA form, the CDR3 reads TGTGCCAGCAGCCCCCGACTAGCGGGGGACACAGATACGCAGTATTTT. The gene calls are TRBV7-2 and TRBJ2-3; 12 positions agree with TRBD2. Germline values: CDR1 SGHTA, CDR2 FQGNSA. The V gene end was trimmed by 5 bases and the J gene end by 2 bases; junction bases not matched to a gene: 5. This CDR3 is 16 amino acids long.

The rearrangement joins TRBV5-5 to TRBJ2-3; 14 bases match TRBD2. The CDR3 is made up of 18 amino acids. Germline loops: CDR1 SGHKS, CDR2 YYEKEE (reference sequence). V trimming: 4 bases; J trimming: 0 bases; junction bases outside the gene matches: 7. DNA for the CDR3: TGTGCCAGCAGCGCTGGACTAGCGGGGGGCATTAGCACAGATACGCAGTATTTT. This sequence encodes CASSAGLAGGISTDTQYF.

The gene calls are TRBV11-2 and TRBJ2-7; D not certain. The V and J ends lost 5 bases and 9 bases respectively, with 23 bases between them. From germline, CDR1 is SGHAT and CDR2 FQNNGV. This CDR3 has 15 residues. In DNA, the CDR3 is TGTGCCAGCAGCGGCGGTGCAATCAACACTAAAACGCAGTACTTC. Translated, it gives CASSGGAINTKTQYF.

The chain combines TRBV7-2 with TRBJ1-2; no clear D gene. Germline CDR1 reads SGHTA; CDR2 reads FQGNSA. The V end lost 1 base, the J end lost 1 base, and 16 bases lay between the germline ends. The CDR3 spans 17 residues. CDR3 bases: TGTGCCAGCAGCTTAGGTGGTCTTGCGGTAGTTAACTATGGCTACACCTTC. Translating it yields CASSLGGLAVVNYGYTF.

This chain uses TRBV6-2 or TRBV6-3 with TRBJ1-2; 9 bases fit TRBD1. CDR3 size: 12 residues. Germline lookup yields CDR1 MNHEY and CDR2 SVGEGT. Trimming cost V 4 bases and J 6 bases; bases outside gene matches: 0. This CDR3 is CASSWDRDGYTF. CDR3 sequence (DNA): TGTGCCAGCAGTTGGGACAGGGATGGCTACACCTTC.

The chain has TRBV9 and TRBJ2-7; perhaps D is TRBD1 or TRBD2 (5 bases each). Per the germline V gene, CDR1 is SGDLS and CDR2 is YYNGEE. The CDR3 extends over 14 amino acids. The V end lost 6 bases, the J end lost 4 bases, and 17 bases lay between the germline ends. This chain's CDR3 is CASTDDSSGYEQYF. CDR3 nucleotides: TGTGCCAGCACCGACGACAGCAGCGGTTACGAGCAGTACTTC.

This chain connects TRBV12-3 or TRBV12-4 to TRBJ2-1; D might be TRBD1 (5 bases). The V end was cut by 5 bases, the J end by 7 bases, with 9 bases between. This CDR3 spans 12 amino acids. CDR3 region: CASSPQGNEQFF. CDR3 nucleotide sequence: TGTGCCAGCAGTCCCCAGGGTAATGAGCAGTTCTTC.

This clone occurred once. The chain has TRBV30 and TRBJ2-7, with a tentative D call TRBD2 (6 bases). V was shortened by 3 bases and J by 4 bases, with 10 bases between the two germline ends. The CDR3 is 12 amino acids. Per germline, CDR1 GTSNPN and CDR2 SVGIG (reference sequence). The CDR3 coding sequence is TGTGCCTGGAGGGAGGGTCGATACGAGCAGTACTTC. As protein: CAWREGRYEQYF.

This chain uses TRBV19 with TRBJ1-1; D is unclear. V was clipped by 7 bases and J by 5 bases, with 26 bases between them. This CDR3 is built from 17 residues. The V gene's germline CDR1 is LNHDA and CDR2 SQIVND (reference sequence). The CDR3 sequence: CASNPTGRGRKETEAFF. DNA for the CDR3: TGTGCCAGTAACCCAACGGGGAGAGGGCGGAAGGAGACTGAAGCTTTCTTT. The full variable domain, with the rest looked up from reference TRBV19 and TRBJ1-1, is DGGITQSPKYLFRKEGQNVTLSCEQNLNHDAMYWYRQDPGQGLRLIYYSQIVNDFQKGDIAEGYSVSREKKESFPLTVTSAQKNPTAFYLCASNPTGRGRKETEAFFGQGTRLTVV.

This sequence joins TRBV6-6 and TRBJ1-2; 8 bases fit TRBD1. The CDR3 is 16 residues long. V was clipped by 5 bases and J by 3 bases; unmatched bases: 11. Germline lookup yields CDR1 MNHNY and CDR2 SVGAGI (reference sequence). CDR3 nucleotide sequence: TGTGCCAGCAGTCGACTTCCAAAGGACAGGGACTATGGCTACACCTTC. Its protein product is CASSRLPKDRDYGYTF.